This T cell receptor (beta chain) was captured by sequencing in a study of neoadjuvant anti-PD-1 for oral cavity cancer. Blood cells were analyzed directly, without culture or expansion. Produced via immunoSEQ multiplex PCR; TCRdb's table is partial and in-frame only. Of about 79,000 clones in the sample, about 83% were seen once. V shed 6 bases and J shed 0 bases, with 7 bases lying between them. The CDR3 is 13 residues long. The V gene's germline CDR1 is WSHSY and CDR2 SAAADI. With respect to this clone: Its antigen is not identified.

Overall study results and limits: Non-responders to neoadjuvant nivolumab had significantly more clonal PBMC T cells than responders.

V usage is TRBV10-2 and J usage is TRBJ2-3; unclear D gene. Sequencing was performed on PBMCs, taken before nivolumab (anti-PD-1) treatment. The clonotype was recovered from a person aged 40 to 85 with oral cavity squamous cell carcinoma. Here the CDR3 DNA reads TGCGCCAGCAGGGATCATAGCACAGATACGCAGTATTTT. Protein product: CASRDHSTDTQYF.